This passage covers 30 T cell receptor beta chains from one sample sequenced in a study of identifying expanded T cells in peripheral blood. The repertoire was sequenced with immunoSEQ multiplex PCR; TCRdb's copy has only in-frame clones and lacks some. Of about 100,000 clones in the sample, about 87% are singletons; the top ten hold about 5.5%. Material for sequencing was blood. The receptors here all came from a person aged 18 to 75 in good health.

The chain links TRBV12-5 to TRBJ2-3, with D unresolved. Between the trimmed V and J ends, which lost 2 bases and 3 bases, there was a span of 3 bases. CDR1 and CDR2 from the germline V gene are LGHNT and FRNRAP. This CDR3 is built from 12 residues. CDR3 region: CASGLNTDTQYF. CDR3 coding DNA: TGTGCTAGTGGTTTGAATACAGATACGCAGTATTTT.

For the CDR3, the DNA is TGTGCCAGCAGTTTATTTGTTGCTCAGCCCCAGCATTTT. Translating gives CASSLFVAQPQHF. This chain uses TRBV27 with TRBJ1-5; D uncertain. The germline gives CDR1 MNHEY, CDR2 SMNVEV (reference sequence). V dropped 1 base and J dropped 6 bases, with 7 bases sitting between them. The CDR3 extends over 13 amino acids.

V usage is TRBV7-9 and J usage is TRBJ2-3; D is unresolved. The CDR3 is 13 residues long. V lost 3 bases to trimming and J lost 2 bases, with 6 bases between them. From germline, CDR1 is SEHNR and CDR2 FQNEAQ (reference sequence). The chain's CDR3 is CASSFLNTDTQYF. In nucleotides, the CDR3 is TGTGCCAGCAGCTTCCTGAACACAGATACGCAGTATTTT.

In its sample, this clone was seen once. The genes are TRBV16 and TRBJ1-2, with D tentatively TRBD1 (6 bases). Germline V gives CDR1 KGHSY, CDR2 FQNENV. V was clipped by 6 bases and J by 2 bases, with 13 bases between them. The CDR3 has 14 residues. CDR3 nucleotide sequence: TGTGCCAGCAGGCACAGGGAAACCAACTATGGCTACACCTTC. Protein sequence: CASRHRETNYGYTF.

Here the CDR3 DNA reads TGTGCCAGCAGCTTAGGTGGGAGTGCAAACATTCAGTACTTC. Protein sequence: CASSLGGSANIQYF. V is TRBV7-8 and J is TRBJ2-4, with TRBD2 as a possible D gene (5 bases). This CDR3 is built from 14 residues. CDR1 is SGHVS, CDR2 FQNEAQ, per germline. V was trimmed by 1 base and J by 6 bases, leaving 10 bases between them. Full variable domain (outside the CDR3, taken from reference TRBV7-8 and TRBJ2-4): GAGVSQSPRYKVAKRGQDVALRCDPISGHVSLFWYQQALGQGPEFLTYFQNEAQLDKSGLPSDRFFAERPEGSVSTLKIQRTQQEDSAVYLCASSLGGSANIQYFGAGTRLSVL.

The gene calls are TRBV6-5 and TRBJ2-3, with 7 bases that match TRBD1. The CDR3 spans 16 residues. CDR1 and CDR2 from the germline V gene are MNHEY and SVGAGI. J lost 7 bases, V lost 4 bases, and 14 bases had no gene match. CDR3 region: CASSFRDSPQGNTQYF. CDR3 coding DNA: TGTGCCAGCAGTTTCCGGGACAGCCCGCAAGGGAATACGCAGTATTTT.

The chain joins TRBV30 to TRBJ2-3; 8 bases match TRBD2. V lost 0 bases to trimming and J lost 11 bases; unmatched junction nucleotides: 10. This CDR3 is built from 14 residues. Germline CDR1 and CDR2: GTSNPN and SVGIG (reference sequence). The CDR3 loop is CAWSVRHVAGGQYF. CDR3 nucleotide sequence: TGTGCCTGGAGTGTACGCCACGTTGCGGGGGGGCAGTATTTT.

The CDR3 coding sequence is TGTGCCAGCAGCTTAGTTAGCGGGGGTATGAACTATGGCTACACCTTC. This codes for CASSLVSGGMNYGYTF. The V and J genes are TRBV7-2 and TRBJ1-2; possible D gene TRBD1, 5 bases. CDR3 size: 16 residues. Trimming stripped 1 base from V and 2 bases from J, with 14 bases between. Germline assignment: CDR1 SGHTA and CDR2 FQGNSA.

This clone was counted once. CDR3 coding DNA: TGTGCCAGCAGCTTAGGGGGTAGCGGGGGACCTCACCAAGAGACCCAGTACTTC. Encoded protein: CASSLGGSGGPHQETQYF. The V gene is TRBV7-9, the J gene TRBJ2-5; 9 nucleotides match TRBD2. Trimming at V came to 1 base and at J to 0 bases, leaving 9 bases not matched to a gene. Germline lookup yields CDR1 SEHNR and CDR2 FQNEAQ (reference sequence). CDR3 length: 18 residues.

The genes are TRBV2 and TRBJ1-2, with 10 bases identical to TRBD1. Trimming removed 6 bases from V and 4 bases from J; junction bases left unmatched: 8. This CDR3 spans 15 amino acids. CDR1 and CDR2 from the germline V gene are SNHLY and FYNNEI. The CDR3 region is CASRTGQGVGYGYTF. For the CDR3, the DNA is TGTGCCAGCAGAACAGGACAGGGGGTTGGCTATGGCTACACCTTC.

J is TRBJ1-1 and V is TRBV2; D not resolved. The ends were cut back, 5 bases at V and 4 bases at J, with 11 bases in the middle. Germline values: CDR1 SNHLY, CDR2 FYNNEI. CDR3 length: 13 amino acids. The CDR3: CASSPEWGTEAFF. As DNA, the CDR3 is TGTGCCAGCAGTCCCGAGTGGGGCACTGAAGCTTTCTTT.

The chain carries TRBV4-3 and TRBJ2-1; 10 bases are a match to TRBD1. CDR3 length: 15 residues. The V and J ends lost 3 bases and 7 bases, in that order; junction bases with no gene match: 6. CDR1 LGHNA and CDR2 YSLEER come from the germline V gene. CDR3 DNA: TGCGCCAGCAGCCAGGGACAGGGGTCATTTAATGAGCAGTTCTTC. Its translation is CASSQGQGSFNEQFF.

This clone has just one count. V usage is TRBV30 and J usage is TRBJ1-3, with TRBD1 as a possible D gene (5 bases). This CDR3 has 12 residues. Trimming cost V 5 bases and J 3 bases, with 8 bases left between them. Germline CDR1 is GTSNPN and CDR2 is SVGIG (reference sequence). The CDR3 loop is CAWGTGGNTIYF. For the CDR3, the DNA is TGTGCCTGGGGGACGGGTGGAAACACCATATATTTT.

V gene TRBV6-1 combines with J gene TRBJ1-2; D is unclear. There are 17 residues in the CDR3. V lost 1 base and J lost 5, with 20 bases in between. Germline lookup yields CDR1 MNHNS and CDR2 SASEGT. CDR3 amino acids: CASSEGLRDGGRYGYTF. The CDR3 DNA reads TGTGCCAGCAGTGAAGGTTTGAGGGATGGCGGGAGGTATGGCTACACCTTC.

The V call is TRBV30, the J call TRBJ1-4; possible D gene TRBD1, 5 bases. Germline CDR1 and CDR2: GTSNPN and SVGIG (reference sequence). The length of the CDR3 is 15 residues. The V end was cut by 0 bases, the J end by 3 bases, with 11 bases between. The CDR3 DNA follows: TGTGCCTGGAGTGTATCCCGGGGACCTAATGAAAAACTGTTTTTT. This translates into CAWSVSRGPNEKLFF.

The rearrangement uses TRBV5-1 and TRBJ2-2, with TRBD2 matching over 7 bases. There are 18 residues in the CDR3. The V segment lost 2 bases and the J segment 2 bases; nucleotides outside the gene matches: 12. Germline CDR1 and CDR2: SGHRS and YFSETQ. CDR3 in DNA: TGCGCCAGCAGCTTTAGTGGGAGTAGACTAGCAAACACCGGGGAGCTGTTTTTT. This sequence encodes CASSFSGSRLANTGELFF. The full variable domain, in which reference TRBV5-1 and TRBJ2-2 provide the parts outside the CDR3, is KAGVTQTPRYLIKTRGQQVTLSCSPISGHRSVSWYQQTPGQGLQFLFEYFSETQRNKGNFPGRFSGRQFSNSRSEMNVSTLELGDSALYLCASSFSGSRLANTGELFFGEGSRLTVL.

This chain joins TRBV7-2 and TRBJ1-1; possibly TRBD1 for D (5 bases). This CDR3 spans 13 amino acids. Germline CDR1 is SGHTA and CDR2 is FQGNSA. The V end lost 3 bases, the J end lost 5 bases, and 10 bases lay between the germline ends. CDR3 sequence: CASSFPGGTEAFF. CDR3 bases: TGTGCCAGCAGCTTTCCCGGGGGAACTGAAGCTTTCTTT.

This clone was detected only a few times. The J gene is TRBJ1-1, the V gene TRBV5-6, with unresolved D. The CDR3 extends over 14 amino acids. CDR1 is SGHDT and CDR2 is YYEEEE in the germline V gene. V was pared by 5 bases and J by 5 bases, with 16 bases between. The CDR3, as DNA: TGTGCCAGCAGACGGACGCCCATGGATACTGAAGCTTTCTTT. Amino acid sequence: CASRRTPMDTEAFF.

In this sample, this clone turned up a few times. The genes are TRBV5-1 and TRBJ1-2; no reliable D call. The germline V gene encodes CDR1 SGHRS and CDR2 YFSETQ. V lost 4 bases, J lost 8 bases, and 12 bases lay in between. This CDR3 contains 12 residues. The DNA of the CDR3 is TGCGCCAGCAGCCCCGAATTTGGAGGCTACACCTTC. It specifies CASSPEFGGYTF.

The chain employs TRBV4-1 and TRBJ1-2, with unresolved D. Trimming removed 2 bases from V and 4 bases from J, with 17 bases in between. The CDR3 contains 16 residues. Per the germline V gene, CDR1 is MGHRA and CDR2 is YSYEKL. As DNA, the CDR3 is TGCGCCAGCAGCCAATATGATCAGGTTGAAGTCTATGGCTACACCTTC. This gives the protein CASSQYDQVEVYGYTF.

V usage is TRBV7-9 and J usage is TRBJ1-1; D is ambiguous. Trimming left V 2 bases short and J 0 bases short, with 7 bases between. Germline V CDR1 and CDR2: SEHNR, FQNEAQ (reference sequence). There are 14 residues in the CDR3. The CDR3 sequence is CASSLKGMNTEAFF. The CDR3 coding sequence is TGTGCCAGCAGCTTAAAGGGAATGAACACTGAAGCTTTCTTT.

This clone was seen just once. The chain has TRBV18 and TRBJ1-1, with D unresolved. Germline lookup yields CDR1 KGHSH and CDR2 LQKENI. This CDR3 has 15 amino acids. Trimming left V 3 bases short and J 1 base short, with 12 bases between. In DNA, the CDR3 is TGTGCCAGCTCACCTTTCCTCACCGCGAACACTGAAGCTTTCTTT. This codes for CASSPFLTANTEAFF. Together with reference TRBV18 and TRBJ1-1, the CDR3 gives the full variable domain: NAGVMQNPRHLVRRRGQEARLRCSPMKGHSHVYWYRQLPEEGLKFMVYLQKENIIDESGMPKERFSAEFPKEGPSILRIQQVVRGDSAAYFCASSPFLTANTEAFFGQGTRLTVV.

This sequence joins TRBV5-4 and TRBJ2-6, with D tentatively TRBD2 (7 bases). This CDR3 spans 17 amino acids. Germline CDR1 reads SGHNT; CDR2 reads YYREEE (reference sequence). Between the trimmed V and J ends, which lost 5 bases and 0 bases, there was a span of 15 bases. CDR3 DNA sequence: TGTGCCAGCAGGGAGGGGGGGTCCCACTCTGGGGCCAACGTCCTGACTTTC. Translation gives CASREGGSHSGANVLTF.

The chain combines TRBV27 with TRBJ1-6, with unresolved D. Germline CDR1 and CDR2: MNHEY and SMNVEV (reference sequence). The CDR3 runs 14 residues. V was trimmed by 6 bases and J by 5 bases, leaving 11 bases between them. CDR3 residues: CASSLMGNNSPLHF. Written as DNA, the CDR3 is TGTGCCAGCAGCTTGATGGGCAATAATTCACCCCTCCACTTT.

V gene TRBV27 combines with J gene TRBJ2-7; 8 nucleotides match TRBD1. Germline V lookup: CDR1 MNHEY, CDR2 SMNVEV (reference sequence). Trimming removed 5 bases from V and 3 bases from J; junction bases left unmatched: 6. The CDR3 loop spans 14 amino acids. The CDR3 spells CASSRGQALYEQYF. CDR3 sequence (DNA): TGTGCCAGCAGTAGGGGACAGGCCCTCTACGAGCAGTACTTC.

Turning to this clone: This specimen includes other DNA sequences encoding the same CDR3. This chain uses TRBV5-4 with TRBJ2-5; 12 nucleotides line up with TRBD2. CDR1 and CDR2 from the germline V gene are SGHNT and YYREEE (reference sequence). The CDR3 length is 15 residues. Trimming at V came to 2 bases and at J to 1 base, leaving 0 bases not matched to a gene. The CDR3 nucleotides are TGTGCCAGCAGCTTACTAGCGGGAGGCCAAGAGACCCAGTACTTC. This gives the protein CASSLLAGGQETQYF.

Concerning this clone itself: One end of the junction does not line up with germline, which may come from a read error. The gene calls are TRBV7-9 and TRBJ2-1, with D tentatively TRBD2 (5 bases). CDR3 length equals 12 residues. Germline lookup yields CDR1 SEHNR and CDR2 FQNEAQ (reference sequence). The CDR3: CASSGLYDEQFF. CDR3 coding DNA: TGTGCCAGCAGTGGACTCTACGATGAGCAGTTCTTC.

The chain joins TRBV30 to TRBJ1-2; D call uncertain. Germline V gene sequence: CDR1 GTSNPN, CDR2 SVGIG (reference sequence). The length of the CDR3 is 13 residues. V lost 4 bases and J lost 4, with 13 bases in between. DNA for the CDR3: TGTGCCTGGACCATCGAGGTGGGCTATGGCTACACCTTC. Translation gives CAWTIEVGYGYTF.

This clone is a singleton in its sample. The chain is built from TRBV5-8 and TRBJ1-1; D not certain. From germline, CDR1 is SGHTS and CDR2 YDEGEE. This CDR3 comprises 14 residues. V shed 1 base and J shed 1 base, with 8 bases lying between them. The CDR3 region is CASSLWYGNTEAFF. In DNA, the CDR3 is TGTGCCAGCAGCTTGTGGTACGGGAACACTGAAGCTTTCTTT.

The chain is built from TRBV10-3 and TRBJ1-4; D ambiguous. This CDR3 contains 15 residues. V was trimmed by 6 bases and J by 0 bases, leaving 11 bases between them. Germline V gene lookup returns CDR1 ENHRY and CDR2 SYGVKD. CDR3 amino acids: CAISASGATNEKLFF. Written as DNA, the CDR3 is TGTGCCATCAGCGCTTCAGGAGCAACTAATGAAAAACTGTTTTTT.